This is a list of T cell receptor beta chains from one sample in a study of cytomegalovirus exposure and HLA in healthy donors. Profiling relied on immunoSEQ multiplex PCR, and the TCRdb table lists in-frame clones only, not all of them. Among about 130,000 clones, about 74% were seen once, and the ten largest hold 5.5% to 7.5%. The sequenced sample was PBMCs. These receptors were collected from a woman aged 45-65 years in good health and CMV-seropositive. Each CDR3 is given with its conserved first and last residue. D genes are given only for firm matches. Size is omitted from some rows. Given values are once, few, many or a class for expanded clones.

clone size	V gene	D gene	J gene	CDR3 protein	CDR3 DNA
.	TRBV4-1	.	TRBJ2-1	CASSHLRGSSYNEQFF	TGCGCCAGCAGCCACCTCAGGGGAAGCTCCTACAATGAGCAGTTCTTC
.	TRBV5-1	TRBD1	TRBJ1-6	CASSHGTGQETPLHF	TGCGCCAGCAGCCACGGAACGGGACAGGAAACACCCCTCCACTTT
.	TRBV9	.	TRBJ2-1	CASSAAVYNEQFF	TGTGCCAGCAGCGCCGCGGTCTACAATGAGCAGTTCTTC
.	TRBV5-1	TRBD2	TRBJ2-5	CASSLAGSGGSQETQYF	TGCGCCAGCAGCCTGGCGGGTAGCGGGGGTTCCCAAGAGACCCAGTACTTC
.	TRBV29-1	TRBD1	TRBJ2-2	CSGSRDSNTGELFF	TGCAGCGGATCCCGGGACAGTAACACCGGGGAGCTGTTTTTT
.	TRBV6-5	TRBD1	TRBJ2-5	CASRPTGVETQYF	TGTGCCAGCAGACCCACAGGGGTTGAGACCCAGTACTTC
.	TRBV5-1	.	TRBJ2-5	CASRSDSQETQYF	TGCGCCAGCAGGTCGGACAGCCAAGAGACCCAGTACTTC
few	TRBV7-6	.	TRBJ2-1	CASSLNPTLTHEQFF	TGTGCCAGCAGCCTAAACCCCACACTAACCCATGAGCAGTTCTTC
once	TRBV5-4	TRBD2	TRBJ2-5	CASSREGSGWTQYF	TGTGCCAGCAGCCGGGAGGGGTCGGGATGGACCCAGTACTTC
.	TRBV7-9	.	TRBJ1-1	CASSFPVSWEAFF	TGTGCCAGCAGCTTTCCAGTATCCTGGGAGGCTTTCTTT
.	TRBV5-6	TRBD1	TRBJ2-3	CASSEGQGGDTDTQYF	TGTGCCAGCAGCGAGGGACAGGGTGGGGACACAGATACGCAGTATTTT
.	TRBV6-5	.	TRBJ1-1	CASSYDQTAPSTEAFF	TGTGCCAGCAGTTACGACCAAACAGCTCCCTCCACTGAAGCTTTCTTT
.	TRBV6-5	.	TRBJ2-7	CASKSGVYEQYF	TGTGCCAGCAAATCGGGGGTCTACGAGCAGTACTTC
once	TRBV4-1	TRBD1	TRBJ2-7	CASSRWEGTGENEQYF	TGCGCCAGCAGCCGGTGGGAGGGGACAGGGGAAAACGAGCAGTACTTC
.	TRBV29-1	.	TRBJ1-1	CSVTDRLHPEAFF	TGCAGCGTGACCGACAGGCTCCACCCAGAAGCTTTCTTT
few	TRBV29-1	.	TRBJ1-2	CSVAPGSANYGYTF	TGCAGCGTTGCTCCGGGATCAGCTAACTATGGCTACACCTTC
.	TRBV7-2	TRBD1	TRBJ1-5	CASSPGQGVQPQHF	TGTGCCAGCAGCCCGGGACAGGGTGTTCAGCCCCAGCATTTT
.	TRBV4-2	.	TRBJ2-2	CASSQVTGELFF	TGTGCCAGCAGCCAAGTAACCGGGGAGCTGTTTTTT
.	TRBV5-1	.	TRBJ1-1	CASSLSGTGAFF	TGCGCCAGCAGCTTGAGTGGTACCGGAGCTTTCTTT
.	TRBV11-2	.	TRBJ1-1	CASSLSHSGAEAFF	TGTGCCAGCAGCTTATCCCACTCAGGGGCTGAAGCTTTCTTT
.	TRBV6-5	.	TRBJ1-2	CASRPRRVYGYTF	TGTGCCAGCAGACCCCGGAGGGTCTATGGCTACACCTTC
once	TRBV6-5	.	TRBJ1-1	CASTQGLGTEAFF	TGTGCCAGCACTCAGGGGCTGGGCACTGAAGCTTTCTTT
.	TRBV5-4	TRBD1	TRBJ1-4	CASSVLSDRVMGKLFF	TGTGCCAGCAGCGTTCTCTCGGACAGGGTTATGGGAAAACTGTTTTTT
once	TRBV5-6	.	TRBJ2-7	CASSEWGGAYEQYF	TGTGCCAGCAGCGAATGGGGCGGGGCCTACGAGCAGTACTTC
.	TRBV27	.	TRBJ1-1	CASKAWSGASEAFF	TGTGCCAGCAAAGCCTGGAGTGGGGCGTCTGAAGCTTTCTTT
few	TRBV9	TRBD1	TRBJ1-6	CASTTSGTGNSPLHF	TGTGCCAGCACAACCTCCGGGACAGGAAATTCACCCCTCCACTTT
.	TRBV7-2	.	TRBJ1-1	CASSPGTNTEAFF	TGTGCCAGCAGCCCGGGAACGAACACTGAAGCTTTCTTT
.	TRBV29-1	.	TRBJ1-2	CSVLGQYYDGYTF	TGCAGCGTCCTGGGCCAGTATTACGATGGCTACACCTTC
.	TRBV4-1	.	TRBJ1-2	CASSARGGQGYGYTF	TGCGCCAGCAGCGCCCGCGGGGGTCAGGGCTATGGCTACACCTTC
.	TRBV30	TRBD2	TRBJ2-3	CAWARTSGGRDTQYF	TGTGCCTGGGCCCGGACTAGCGGGGGGAGGGATACGCAGTATTTT
.	TRBV11-1	.	TRBJ2-5	CASSPMGVLVGTQYF	TGTGCCAGCAGCCCCATGGGAGTACTGGTCGGGACCCAGTACTTC
few	TRBV4-2	.	TRBJ2-5	CASSPKVGEIQETQYF	TGTGCCAGCAGCCCAAAAGTAGGAGAGATCCAAGAGACCCAGTACTTC
.	TRBV5-1	TRBD2	TRBJ2-3	CASSLGLAGAADTQYF	TGCGCCAGCAGCTTAGGACTAGCGGGGGCTGCAGATACGCAGTATTTT
.	TRBV2	.	TRBJ1-2	CASSVNGRDYGYTF	TGTGCCAGCAGCGTTAACGGTAGAGACTATGGCTACACCTTC
.	TRBV7-2	.	TRBJ2-3	CASSLGGKRAQYF	TGTGCCAGCAGCTTAGGGGGTAAGAGGGCGCAGTATTTT
.	TRBV19	.	TRBJ1-3	CASSSLGNTIYF	TGTGCCAGTAGTAGTTTAGGAAACACCATATATTTT
once	TRBV18	.	TRBJ2-1	CASSQAEGSEQFF	TGTGCCAGCTCTCAAGCGGAGGGCAGTGAGCAGTTCTTC
.	TRBV5-1	TRBD1	TRBJ2-3	CASRKPDRAGDTQYF	TGCGCCAGCAGGAAGCCGGACAGGGCGGGAGATACGCAGTATTTT
.	TRBV5-1	TRBD1	TRBJ2-2	CASSTGTGRVGELFF	TGCGCCAGCAGCACCGGGACAGGGCGAGTGGGGGAGCTGTTTTTT
.	TRBV5-1	TRBD2	TRBJ2-5	CASSLVLGGAGETQYF	TGCGCCAGCAGCTTGGTCCTCGGGGGGGCTGGGGAGACCCAGTACTTC
.	TRBV12-5	.	TRBJ2-6	CASAISSSGANVLTF	TGTGCTAGTGCCATTTCATCCTCTGGGGCCAACGTCCTGACTTTC
.	TRBV7-6	TRBD1	TRBJ1-1	CASSLVGGTGEAFF	TGTGCCAGCAGCTTAGTTGGTGGGACAGGGGAAGCTTTCTTT
.	TRBV10-3	TRBD1	TRBJ1-1	CASGQGAGNTEAFF	TGTGCCTCGGGACAGGGGGCCGGGAACACTGAAGCTTTCTTT
.	TRBV29-1	.	TRBJ2-7	CSVRDEVGTKQYF	TGCAGCGTTCGGGATGAGGTTGGTACGAAGCAGTACTTC
.	TRBV12-5	.	TRBJ2-1	CASGAGSSYNEQFF	TGTGCTAGTGGCGCGGGCTCCTCCTACAATGAGCAGTTCTTC
once	TRBV6-5	.	TRBJ1-2	CASTLLPAGRTGYTF	TGTGCCAGCACCCTCCTTCCGGCGGGCCGGACTGGCTACACCTTC
.	TRBV11-2	TRBD1	TRBJ1-1	CASRHGTGGKQNTEAFF	TGTGCCAGCAGGCACGGGACAGGGGGCAAGCAGAACACTGAAGCTTTCTTT
.	TRBV5-1	TRBD1	TRBJ2-6	CASSLTGATPAANVLTF	TGCGCCAGCAGCTTGACAGGGGCGACCCCCGCGGCCAACGTCCTGACTTTC
.	TRBV4-3	TRBD1	TRBJ2-7	CASSQDVSGQVIPFEQYF	TGCGCCAGCAGCCAAGACGTATCCGGACAGGTCATACCGTTCGAGCAGTACTTC
.	TRBV15	.	TRBJ2-5	CATGERARGRGAETQYF	TGTGCCACCGGGGAAAGAGCCAGGGGTCGGGGCGCGGAGACCCAGTACTTC
once	TRBV2	TRBD1	TRBJ2-7	CASSPRQGMPYEQYF	TGTGCCAGCAGTCCTCGACAGGGGATGCCCTACGAGCAGTACTTC
few	TRBV6-1	TRBD1	TRBJ1-4	CASSEGTGSVREKLFF	TGTGCCAGCAGTGAAGGGACAGGTAGTGTCCGTGAAAAACTGTTTTTT
.	TRBV12-5	TRBD1	TRBJ1-5	CASGLVQGAMSVQHF	TGTGCTAGTGGTTTGGTACAGGGGGCGATGAGTGTCCAGCATTTT
.	TRBV30	TRBD2	TRBJ2-2	CAWTATSGPTGELFF	TGTGCCTGGACCGCGACTAGCGGACCCACCGGGGAGCTGTTTTTT
.	TRBV19	TRBD1	TRBJ1-4	CASRDRRNEKLFF	TGTGCCAGCCGGGACAGGCGTAATGAAAAACTGTTTTTT
.	TRBV4-2	TRBD2	TRBJ2-3	CASSPLNSGGQVDTQYF	TGTGCCAGCAGCCCACTGAACAGCGGGGGCCAGGTAGATACGCAGTATTTT